Shown below are 26 T cell receptor beta chains from a single sample sequenced in a study of shared clonotypes between healthy human individuals. The table came from immunoSEQ multiplex PCR; TCRdb's copy has only in-frame clones and leaves some out. The table has hundreds of thousands of clones, 75% to 85% seen once. The specimen sequenced was PBMCs. These receptor sequences come from a woman aged 40 to 50 in good health. Some clones in this sample may be carry-over from other donors' samples.

The V gene is TRBV19, the J gene TRBJ1-5; D call uncertain. CDR1 is LNHDA, CDR2 SQIVND, per germline (reference sequence). The germline V and J ends were trimmed by 4 bases and 2 bases, with 12 bases remaining between them. The CDR3 sequence is 15 residues long. For the CDR3, the DNA is TGTGCCAGTAGTACCCCGGGTGTTGGCAATCAGCCCCAGCATTTT. Translated, it gives CASSTPGVGNQPQHF.

The chain recombines TRBV6-5 with TRBJ2-4; tentative D call: TRBD2 (6 bases). The germline V gene encodes CDR1 MNHEY and CDR2 SVGAGI. The V gene lost 8 bases and the J gene lost 9 bases, with 20 bases spanning the gap. This CDR3 has 14 residues. The DNA of the CDR3 is TGTGCCAGCCAAGGTTCGGCAGCCGGGGGCATTCAGTACTTC. Its protein is CASQGSAAGGIQYF.

This chain links TRBV7-2 with TRBJ2-7; tentatively, D is TRBD1 or TRBD2 (5 bases each). Germline V lookup: CDR1 SGHTA, CDR2 FQGNSA. This CDR3 has 14 residues. V dropped 5 bases and J dropped 6 bases, with 17 bases sitting between them. CDR3 nucleotide sequence: TGTGCCAGCAGCCTCGACCAGAACGGGGCCGAGCAGTACTTC. Protein: CASSLDQNGAEQYF.

The rearrangement uses TRBV29-1 and TRBJ2-6, with 8 bases matching TRBD1. This CDR3 is built from 15 residues. Germline V gene lookup returns CDR1 SQVTM and CDR2 ANQGSEA. V lost 7 bases and J lost 1; bases outside the gene matches: 6. As DNA, the CDR3 is TGCAGCGCCGGGACAGGACGATCTGGGGCCAACGTCCTGACTTTC. Residues: CSAGTGRSGANVLTF.

In the case of this clone: A much larger clonotype is one base distant, so this may be a read error. This chain uses TRBV5-4 with TRBJ2-7; a weak D match, TRBD1 (5 bases). CDR1 is SGHNT and CDR2 is YYREEE in the germline V gene (reference sequence). This CDR3 region has 12 residues. Trimming removed 4 bases from V and 3 bases from J, with 8 bases in between. The CDR3 DNA sequence: TGTGCCAGCAGCGGCGACAGCTACGAGCAGTACTTC. This translates into CASSGDSYEQYF.

In this sample, this clone turned up once. The gene calls are TRBV2 and TRBJ1-2; 8 bases are a match to TRBD1. Germline loops: CDR1 SNHLY, CDR2 FYNNEI. The CDR3 totals 14 residues. Trimming at V came to 3 bases and at J to 4 bases, leaving 4 bases not matched to a gene. CDR3 loop: CASSDQGASYGYTF. CDR3 in DNA: TGTGCCAGCAGTGATCAGGGGGCGAGCTATGGCTACACCTTC.

The chain couples TRBV5-5 to TRBJ2-7; a possible D gene is TRBD2 (5 bases). This CDR3 has 15 residues. Germline V CDR1 and CDR2: SGHKS, YYEKEE (reference sequence). V shed 4 bases and J shed 0 bases, with 14 bases lying between them. The CDR3 is CASSLAGVSSYEQYF. Written as DNA, the CDR3 is TGTGCCAGCAGCCTGGCGGGTGTAAGCTCCTACGAGCAGTACTTC.

The chain recombines TRBV9 with TRBJ1-1; 7 bases match TRBD1. V was pared by 0 bases and J by 5 bases, with 7 bases of the junction left unmatched. The CDR3 is 15 residues long. Per the germline V gene, CDR1 is SGDLS and CDR2 is YYNGEE. The DNA of the CDR3 is TGTGCCAGCAGCGTAGGAGCAGGGGGGTGGACTGAAGCTTTCTTT. It yields the protein CASSVGAGGWTEAFF.

The genes are TRBV2 and TRBJ2-5; D uncertain. The last part of the DNA fits TRBJ2-7 better; the J call may be wrong. The CDR3 consists of 11 residues. In germline, CDR1 is SNHLY, CDR2 FYNNEI. CDR3 nucleotide sequence: TGTGCCAGCAGCCAAGTAACCGAGCAGTACTTC. This gives the protein CASSQVTEQYF.

The rearrangement uses TRBV5-1 and TRBJ2-7; weak D call: TRBD2 (6 bases). In germline, CDR1 is SGHRS, CDR2 YFSETQ. V shed 6 bases and J shed 2 bases, with 15 bases lying between them. This CDR3 spans 14 amino acids. The CDR3, as DNA: TGCGCCAGCACGGCCGGGACTTCTACCTACGAGCAGTACTTC. Protein: CASTAGTSTYEQYF.

The sample holds one count of this clone. This rearrangement joins TRBV28 to TRBJ2-1; D gene uncertain. V lost 2 bases to trimming and J lost 5 bases, with 7 bases between them. The CDR3 has 13 amino acids. The germline V gene has CDR1 MDHEN and CDR2 SYDVKM. CDR3 sequence (DNA): TGTGCCAGCAGTTTACCTCGTAACAATGAGCAGTTCTTC. Its protein product is CASSLPRNNEQFF.

The chain has TRBV6-5 and TRBJ2-1; D may be TRBD2 (6 bases). The CDR3 is 15 amino acids. In germline, CDR1 is MNHEY, CDR2 SVGAGI. The germline V and J ends were trimmed by 6 bases and 3 bases, with 15 bases remaining between them. The DNA for the CDR3 is TGTGCCAGCAGCGGGGGTTGGAGTTACTACAATGAGCAGTTCTTC. The encoded protein is CASSGGWSYYNEQFF.

CDR3: CASSPRRNTIYF. CDR3 DNA sequence: TGTGCCAGCAGCCCCAGGAGAAACACCATATATTTT. The chain links TRBV11-2 to TRBJ1-3; D not resolved. The CDR3 contains 12 residues. Germline-derived CDR1 and CDR2 are SGHAT and FQNNGV. Trimming removed 5 bases at V and 5 bases at J, with 7 bases between. Full variable domain (missing parts from reference TRBV11-2 and TRBJ1-3): EAGVAQSPRYKIIEKRQSVAFWCNPISGHATLYWYQQILGQGPKLLIQFQNNGVVDDSQLPKDRFSAERLKGVDSTLKIQPAKLEDSAVYLCASSPRRNTIYFGEGSWLTVV.

The V and J genes are TRBV11-2 and TRBJ1-5; 7 bases map to TRBD1. With 5 bases clipped from V and 3 bases from J, the junction kept 7 bases outside the gene matches. The germline gives CDR1 SGHAT, CDR2 FQNNGV. This CDR3 is built from 15 residues. The CDR3 reads CASSPGDSDNQPQHF. CDR3 bases: TGTGCCAGCAGCCCCGGGGACAGCGACAATCAGCCCCAGCATTTT.

The chain uses TRBV28 and TRBJ1-5; the D gene is possibly TRBD1 (5 bases). The ends were cut back, 3 bases at V and 0 bases at J, with 18 bases in the middle. Germline V CDR1 and CDR2: MDHEN, SYDVKM. This CDR3 spans 18 amino acids. The CDR3, as DNA: TGTGCCAGCAGTTTTGGAGTGGGGCGGGGATATAGCAATCAGCCCCAGCATTTT. Translated, it gives CASSFGVGRGYSNQPQHF.

The V and J genes are TRBV19 and TRBJ2-6; D perhaps matches TRBD1 (6 bases). V was pared by 1 base and J by 2 bases, with 15 bases between. Per germline, CDR1 LNHDA and CDR2 SQIVND (reference sequence). The CDR3 is made up of 18 amino acids. The chain's CDR3 is CASSIGRGQGAGANVLTF. CDR3 DNA sequence: TGTGCCAGTAGTATAGGCAGGGGCCAGGGAGCTGGGGCCAACGTCCTGACTTTC. Based on the CDR3 plus reference TRBV19 and TRBJ2-6, the full variable domain is DGGITQSPKYLFRKEGQNVTLSCEQNLNHDAMYWYRQDPGQGLRLIYYSQIVNDFQKGDIAEGYSVSREKKESFPLTVTSAQKNPTAFYLCASSIGRGQGAGANVLTFGAGSRLTVL.

This clone was recorded once. V usage is TRBV11-1 and J usage is TRBJ1-1, with 8 bases aligning to TRBD1. The CDR3 has 13 amino acids. Germline V gene data show CDR1 as SGHAT and CDR2 as FQDESV (reference sequence). The junction had 2 bases not matched to a gene; V was cut back by 3 bases and J by 5 bases. This CDR3 reads CASSLDRVTEAFF. The CDR3 DNA reads TGTGCCAGCAGCTTGGACAGGGTTACTGAAGCTTTCTTT.

The chain employs TRBV9 and TRBJ1-5; 8 bases are shared with TRBD1. Germline V gene data show CDR1 as SGDLS and CDR2 as YYNGEE. Trimming cost V 3 bases and J 2 bases; bases outside gene matches: 10. The CDR3 is made up of 17 amino acids. CDR3 in DNA: TGTGCCAGCAGCGCCGGACAGGGCAGTTGGCGCAATCAGCCCCAGCATTTT. It is translated as CASSAGQGSWRNQPQHF. The entire variable domain, with the rest obtained from reference TRBV9 and TRBJ1-5, is as follows: DSGVTQTPKHLITATGQRVTLRCSPRSGDLSVYWYQQSLDQGLQFLIQYYNGEERAKGNILERFSAQQFPDLHSELNLSSLELGDSALYFCASSAGQGSWRNQPQHFGDGTRLSIL.

The rearrangement links TRBV25-1 to TRBJ1-5; TRBD1 aligns across 9 bases. The germline V gene encodes CDR1 MGHDK and CDR2 SYGVNS. The CDR3 runs 12 residues. V dropped 5 bases and J dropped 7; count of bases not matched to a gene: 0. CDR3 residues: CASSTGGQPQHF. The CDR3 DNA is TGTGCCAGCAGTACAGGGGGCCAGCCCCAGCATTTT.

This clone was observed a few times. The V gene is TRBV10-2, the J gene TRBJ2-2, with D unresolved. Trimming removed 6 bases at V and 4 bases at J, with 12 bases between. The CDR3 covers 14 residues. CDR1 is WSHSY, CDR2 SAAADI, per germline. The CDR3, as DNA: TGCGCCAGCAGCGACTGGCAAAGCACCGGGGAGCTGTTTTTT. As protein: CASSDWQSTGELFF.

The J gene is TRBJ2-5, the V gene TRBV19; possible D gene TRBD1, 6 bases. The closer fit of TRBJ2-7 to the DNA end suggests the J call may be wrong. CDR3 length equals 14 residues. CDR1 is LNHDA and CDR2 is SQIVND in the germline V gene (reference sequence). The CDR3 bases are TGTGCCAGTAGTGGGACACCAACCTCCTACGAGCAGTACTTC. Translation gives CASSGTPTSYEQYF.

This chain joins TRBV19 and TRBJ2-1, with 7 bases aligning to TRBD1. The CDR3 covers 14 residues. After removal of 9 bases from V and 3 bases from J, the junction contained 8 bases not matched to a gene. Per the germline V gene, CDR1 is LNHDA and CDR2 is SQIVND (reference sequence). DNA for the CDR3: TGTGCCAGCGCGACAGGGAAACTCTACAATGAGCAGTTCTTC. Protein product: CASATGKLYNEQFF.

This chain links TRBV6-6 with TRBJ2-7; 7 bases match TRBD2. The trim removed 3 bases at V and 0 bases at J, leaving 5 bases unmatched. Germline V CDR1 and CDR2: MNHNY, SVGAGI (reference sequence). The CDR3 is 15 amino acids. Here the CDR3 reads CASSYNGGSSYEQYF. In DNA, the CDR3 is TGTGCCAGCAGTTATAACGGCGGGAGCTCCTACGAGCAGTACTTC.

This sequence joins TRBV27 and TRBJ2-7; D possibly uses TRBD1 or TRBD2 (5 bases each). The CDR3 contains 15 residues. The V end was cut by 5 bases, the J end by 0 bases, with 14 bases between. Germline-derived CDR1 and CDR2 are MNHEY and SMNVEV (reference sequence). The DNA of the CDR3 is TGTGCCAGCAGTCGGGCCGGGACGGTCTCCTACGAGCAGTACTTC. It is translated as CASSRAGTVSYEQYF.

This chain uses TRBV29-1 with TRBJ2-5, with D perhaps being TRBD1 or TRBD2 (6 bases each). V was trimmed by 7 bases and J by 5 bases, leaving 20 bases between them. The CDR3 is 14 amino acids. Per the germline V gene, CDR1 is SQVTM and CDR2 is ANQGSEA. In nucleotides, the CDR3 is TGCAGCGCTGCCGCTTGGGGGGCGGTGGAGACCCAGTACTTC. It is translated as CSAAAWGAVETQYF.

The chain employs TRBV18 and TRBJ1-2; TRBD1 agrees at 11 bases. Germline V gene sequence: CDR1 KGHSH, CDR2 LQKENI. V dropped 4 bases and J dropped 4; count of bases not matched to a gene: 5. CDR3 size: 15 residues. The chain's CDR3 is CASSLGQGAGYGYTF. The CDR3 DNA reads TGTGCCAGCTCACTCGGACAGGGGGCTGGCTATGGCTACACCTTC. The entire variable domain, with the rest obtained from reference TRBV18 and TRBJ1-2, is as follows: NAGVMQNPRHLVRRRGQEARLRCSPMKGHSHVYWYRQLPEEGLKFMVYLQKENIIDESGMPKERFSAEFPKEGPSILRIQQVVRGDSAAYFCASSLGQGAGYGYTFGSGTRLTVV.